This T cell receptor (beta chain) was found in a study of graft-versus-host responses after intestinal transplantation. The length of the CDR3 is 14 residues. Germline assignment: CDR1 SGHRS and CDR2 YFSETQ. V lost 1 base and J lost 3, with 10 bases in between. This clone was seen a single time. Its specificity is not known. The method was immunoSEQ multiplex PCR; TCRdb's version includes in-frame clones alone and lacks a portion of them. The repertoire holds 90,000 to 95,000 clones, with 80% to 95% as singletons. This TCR was sampled from a human donor who received an intestinal transplant. This sample comprised unstimulated CD8+ T cells sorted from spleen or lymph node cells, obtained before intestinal transplant. V usage is TRBV5-1 and J usage is TRBJ2-5; TRBD1 might be the D (5 bases). CDR3 coding DNA: TGCGCCAGCAGCTTGCCCTCGACAGAAGAGACCCAGTACTTC. Its translation: CASSLPSTEETQYF.